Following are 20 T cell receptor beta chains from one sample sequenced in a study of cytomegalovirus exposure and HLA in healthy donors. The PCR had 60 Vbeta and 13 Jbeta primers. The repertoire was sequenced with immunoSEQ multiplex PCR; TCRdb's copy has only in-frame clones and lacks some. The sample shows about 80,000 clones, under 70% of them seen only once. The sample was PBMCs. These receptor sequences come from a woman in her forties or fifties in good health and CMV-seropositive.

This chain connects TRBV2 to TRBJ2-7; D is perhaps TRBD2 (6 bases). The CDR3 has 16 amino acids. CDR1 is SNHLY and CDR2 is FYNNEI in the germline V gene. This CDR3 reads CASSTLRGRSSYGQYV. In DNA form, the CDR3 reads TGTGCCAGCAGCACATTGCGGGGTAGGAGCTCCTACGGGCAGTACGTC.

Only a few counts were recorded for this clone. The CDR3 DNA reads TGTGCCAGTAGGGCGACAGGGGGCTTGTTGTATGAGCAGTTCTTC. Translating it yields CASRATGGLLYEQFF. J is TRBJ2-1 and V is TRBV19; 10 nucleotides line up with TRBD1. The CDR3 runs to 15 residues. Per germline, CDR1 LNHDA and CDR2 SQIVND (reference sequence). Trimming took 6 bases from V and 8 from J; bases not matched to a gene: 10.

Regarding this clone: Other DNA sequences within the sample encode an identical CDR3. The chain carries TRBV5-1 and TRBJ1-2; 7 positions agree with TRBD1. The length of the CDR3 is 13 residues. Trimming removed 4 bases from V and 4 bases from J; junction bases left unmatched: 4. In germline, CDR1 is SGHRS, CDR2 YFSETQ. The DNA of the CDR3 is TGCGCCAGCAGCCCCGGGACAGTCTATGGCTACACCTTC. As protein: CASSPGTVYGYTF.

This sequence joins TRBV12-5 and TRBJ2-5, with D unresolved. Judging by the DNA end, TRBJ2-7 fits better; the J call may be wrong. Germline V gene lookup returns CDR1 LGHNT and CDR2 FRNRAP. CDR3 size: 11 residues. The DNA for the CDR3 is TGTGCTAGTGGTTTGGCCCCCGAGCAGTACTTC. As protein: CASGLAPEQYF.

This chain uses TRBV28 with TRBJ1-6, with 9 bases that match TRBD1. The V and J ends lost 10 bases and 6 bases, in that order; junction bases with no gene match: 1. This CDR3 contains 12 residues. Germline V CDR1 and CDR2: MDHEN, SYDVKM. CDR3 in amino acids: CATTGGNSPLHF. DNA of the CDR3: TGTGCCACGACAGGGGGTAATTCACCCCTCCACTTT.

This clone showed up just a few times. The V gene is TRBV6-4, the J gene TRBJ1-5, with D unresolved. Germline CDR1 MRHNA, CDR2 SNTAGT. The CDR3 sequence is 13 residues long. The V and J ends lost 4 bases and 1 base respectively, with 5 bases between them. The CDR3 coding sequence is TGTGCCAGCAGTGCCCAGAGCAATCAGCCCCAGCATTTT. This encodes CASSAQSNQPQHF.

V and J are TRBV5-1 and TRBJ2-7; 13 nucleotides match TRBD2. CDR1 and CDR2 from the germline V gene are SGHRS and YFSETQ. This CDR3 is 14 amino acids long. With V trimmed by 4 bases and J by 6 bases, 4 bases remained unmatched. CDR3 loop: CASSQGLAGAEQYV. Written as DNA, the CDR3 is TGCGCCAGCAGCCAAGGACTAGCGGGGGCCGAGCAGTACGTC.

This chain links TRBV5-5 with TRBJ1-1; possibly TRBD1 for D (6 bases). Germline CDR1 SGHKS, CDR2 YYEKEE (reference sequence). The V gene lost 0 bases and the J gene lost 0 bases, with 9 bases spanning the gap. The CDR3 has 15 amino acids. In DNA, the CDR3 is TGTGCCAGCAGCTTGGGTGCAGGGGTGAACACTGAAGCTTTCTTT. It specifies CASSLGAGVNTEAFF.

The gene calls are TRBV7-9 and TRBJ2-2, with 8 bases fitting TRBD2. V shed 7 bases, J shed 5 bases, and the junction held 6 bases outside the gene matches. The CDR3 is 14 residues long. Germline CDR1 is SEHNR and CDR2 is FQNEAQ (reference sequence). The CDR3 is CASTVPGGTGELFF. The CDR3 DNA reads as TGTGCCAGCACCGTCCCGGGGGGGACCGGGGAGCTGTTTTTT.

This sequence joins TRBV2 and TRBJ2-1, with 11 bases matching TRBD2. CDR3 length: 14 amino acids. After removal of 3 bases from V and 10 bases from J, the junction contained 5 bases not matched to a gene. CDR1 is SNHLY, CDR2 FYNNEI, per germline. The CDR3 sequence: CASSDIAGGREQFF. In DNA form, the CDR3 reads TGTGCCAGCAGTGATATAGCGGGGGGGCGGGAGCAGTTCTTC.

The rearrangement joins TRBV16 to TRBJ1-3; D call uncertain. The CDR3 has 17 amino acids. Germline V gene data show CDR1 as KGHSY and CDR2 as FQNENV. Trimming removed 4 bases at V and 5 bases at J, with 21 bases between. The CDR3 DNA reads TGTGCCAGCAGCCCTCTACGTGCCGGGGAAAAAAGAAACACCATATATTTT. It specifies CASSPLRAGEKRNTIYF. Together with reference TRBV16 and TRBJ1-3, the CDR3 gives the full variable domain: GEEVAQTPKHLVRGEGQKAKLYCAPIKGHSYVFWYQQVLKNEFKFLISFQNENVFDETGMPKERFSAKCLPNSPCSLEIQATKLEDSAVYFCASSPLRAGEKRNTIYFGEGSWLTVV.

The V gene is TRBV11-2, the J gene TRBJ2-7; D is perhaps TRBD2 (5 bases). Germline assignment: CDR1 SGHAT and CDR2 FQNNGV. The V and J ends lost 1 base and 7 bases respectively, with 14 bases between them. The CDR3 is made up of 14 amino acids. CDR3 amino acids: CASSLVAWRNEQYF. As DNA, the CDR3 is TGTGCCAGCAGCTTAGTGGCTTGGAGGAATGAGCAGTACTTC.

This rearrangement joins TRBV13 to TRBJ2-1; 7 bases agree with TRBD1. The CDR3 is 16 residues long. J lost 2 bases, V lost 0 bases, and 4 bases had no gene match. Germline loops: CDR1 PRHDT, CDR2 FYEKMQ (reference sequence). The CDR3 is CASSLGGDRAYNEQFF. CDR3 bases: TGTGCCAGCAGCTTAGGTGGAGACAGGGCCTACAATGAGCAGTTCTTC.

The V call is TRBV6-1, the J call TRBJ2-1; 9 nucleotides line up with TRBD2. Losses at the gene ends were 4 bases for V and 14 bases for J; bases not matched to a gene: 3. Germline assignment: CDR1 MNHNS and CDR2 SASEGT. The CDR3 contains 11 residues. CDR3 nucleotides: TGTGCCAGCAGTGGAGGGACTAGCAAGTTCTTC. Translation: CASSGGTSKFF.

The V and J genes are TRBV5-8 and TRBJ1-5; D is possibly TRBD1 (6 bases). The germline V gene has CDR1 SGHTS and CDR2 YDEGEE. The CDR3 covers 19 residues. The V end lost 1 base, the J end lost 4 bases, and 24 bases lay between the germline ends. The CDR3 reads CASSLSYLLLGQQNQPQHF. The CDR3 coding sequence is TGTGCCAGCAGCTTGTCCTACCTACTCCTCGGACAGCAAAATCAGCCCCAGCATTTT. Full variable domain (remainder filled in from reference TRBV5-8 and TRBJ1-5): EAGVTQSPTHLIKTRGQQATLRCSPISGHTSVYWYQQALGLGLQFLLWYDEGEERNRGNFPPRFSGRQFPNYSSELNVNALELEDSALYLCASSLSYLLLGQQNQPQHFGDGTRLSIL.

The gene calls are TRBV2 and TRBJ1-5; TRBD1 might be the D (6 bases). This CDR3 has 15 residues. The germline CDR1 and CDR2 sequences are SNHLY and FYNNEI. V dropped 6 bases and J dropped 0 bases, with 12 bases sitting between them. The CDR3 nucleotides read TGTGCCAGCAGGGCGACAGGTTATAGCAATCAGCCCCAGCATTTT. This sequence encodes CASRATGYSNQPQHF.

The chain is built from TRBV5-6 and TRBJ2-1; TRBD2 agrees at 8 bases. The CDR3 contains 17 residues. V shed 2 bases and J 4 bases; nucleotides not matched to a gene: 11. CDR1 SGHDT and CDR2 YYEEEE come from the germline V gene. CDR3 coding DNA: TGTGCCAGCAGCTTCGGGGTCGGGGGGGAGGGGTACAATGAGCAGTTCTTC. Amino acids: CASSFGVGGEGYNEQFF.

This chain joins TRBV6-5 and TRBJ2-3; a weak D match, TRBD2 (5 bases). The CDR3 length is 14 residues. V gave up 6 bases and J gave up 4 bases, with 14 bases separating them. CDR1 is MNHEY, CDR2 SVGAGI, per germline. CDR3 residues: CASRKRTGADTQYF. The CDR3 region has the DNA TGTGCCAGCAGAAAGAGAACCGGGGCAGATACGCAGTATTTT.

The CDR3 DNA is TGTGCCAGTAGTCCGTTTGGGGCAGGGGTGCAAGAGACCCAGTACTTC. Translation gives CASSPFGAGVQETQYF. The chain recombines TRBV19 with TRBJ2-5; perhaps TRBD1 as D (6 bases). V shed 5 bases and J shed 2 bases, with 18 bases lying between them. This CDR3 contains 16 residues. Germline V gene data show CDR1 as LNHDA and CDR2 as SQIVND (reference sequence).

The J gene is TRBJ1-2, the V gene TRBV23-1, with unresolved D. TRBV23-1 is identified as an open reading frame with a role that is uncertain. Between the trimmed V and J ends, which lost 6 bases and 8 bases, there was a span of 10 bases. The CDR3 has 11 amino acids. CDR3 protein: CASSLNEGYTF. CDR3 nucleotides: TGCGCCAGCAGCCTCAATGAGGGCTACACCTTC.